This record looks at one T cell receptor (beta chain) sequence and its context. V shed 5 bases and J shed 4 bases, with 17 bases lying between them. Per germline, CDR1 SGHAT and CDR2 FQNNGV. This CDR3 comprises 16 residues. This study enrolled people aged about 18 to 100 from around 26 US geographic areas. Participants were placed into cohorts based on the clinical history they reported. Authors' processing steps: Amplifying reference gene primers gave estimates of nucleated cell counts. Sequencing was performed with immunoSEQ multiplex PCR; in TCRdb, only in-frame clones are kept and a portion is missing. V, J and clone size are taken as reported in that table, and D and trimming were inferred from the DNA itself. Here the sample spans around 290,000 clones, approximately 86% being singletons. The sample is drawn from a study of blood T cell repertoires in COVID-19. Study context: T cells, B-cell-depleted T cells, or PBMCs supplied cDNA or gDNA.

The sample comprised PBMCs or T cells enriched from blood (not recorded which). The chain has TRBV11-2 and TRBJ1-4; D is possibly TRBD1 (5 bases). The TCR originated in a woman in her late teens or twenties who had recovered from COVID-19. The DNA for the CDR3 is TGTGCCAGCAGCCCACGTGATGGGGGGGTTAATGAAAAACTGTTTTTT. Amino acid sequence: CASSPRDGGVNEKLFF.